This is a list of T cell receptor beta chains from one sample in a study of PD-1 blockade in classical Hodgkin lymphoma. The assay was immunoSEQ multiplex PCR, and TCRdb's table has in-frame clones only and misses some. The table includes some 20,000 clones, around 64% detected once. This material consisted of peripheral blood mononuclear cells (PBMCs), taken at baseline. The receptor set was obtained from a human donor with classical Hodgkin lymphoma. The CDR3 runs from the conserved cysteine through the conserved F or W. A D gene is named only where the DNA matches it firmly. A row's size may be missing; if present it is once, few, many or a size class.

cdr3_nt: TGTGCCAGCAGCTTAGTTGCCAGGGGGCGAAATCAGCCCCAGCATTTT
cdr3_aa: CASSLVARGRNQPQHF
v_call: TRBV7-6
clone_size: NA
j_call: TRBJ1-5
d_call: TRBD1

cdr3_nt: TGTGCCAGCAGCCCCTACATGGTGAACACTGAAGCTTTCTTT
cdr3_aa: CASSPYMVNTEAFF
v_call: TRBV7-2
clone_size: few
j_call: TRBJ1-1
d_call: NA

cdr3_nt: TGCGCCAGCAGCCCTACCCCTGGAGTCCAAGAGACCCAGTACTTC
cdr3_aa: CASSPTPGVQETQYF
v_call: TRBV5-1
clone_size: once
j_call: TRBJ2-5
d_call: NA

cdr3_nt: TGTGCCAGCAGCTTAGGTAACGGGGAGCTGTTTTTT
cdr3_aa: CASSLGNGELFF
v_call: TRBV11-3
clone_size: NA
j_call: TRBJ2-2
d_call: NA

cdr3_nt: TGTGCCAGCCTAAGACTAGCGGAGGGAGTTGAGTACTTC
cdr3_aa: CASLRLAEGVEYF
v_call: TRBV18
clone_size: NA
j_call: TRBJ2-7
d_call: TRBD2

cdr3_nt: TGTGCCAGTAGTTTTCTCGATCAGCCCCAGCATTTT
cdr3_aa: CASSFLDQPQHF
v_call: TRBV19
clone_size: NA
j_call: TRBJ1-5
d_call: NA

cdr3_nt: TGTGCCAGCAGCTATCTGGGGACTACAATGGGCCGAGAGACCCAGTACTTC
cdr3_aa: CASSYLGTTMGRETQYF
v_call: TRBV7-8
clone_size: NA
j_call: TRBJ2-5
d_call: TRBD2

cdr3_nt: TGTGCCAGCAACCTCAACGGGGGCCTGGGGGACTACACCTTC
cdr3_aa: CASNLNGGLGDYTF
v_call: TRBV27
clone_size: once
j_call: TRBJ1-2
d_call: NA

cdr3_nt: TGTGCCAGCAGTTCCTACAGGGTTAGGAACGAGCAGTACTTC
cdr3_aa: CASSSYRVRNEQYF
v_call: TRBV28
clone_size: NA
j_call: TRBJ2-7
d_call: NA

cdr3_nt: TGTGCCAGCAGTCAACCAAGGGGCCATGGAAAACTGTTTTTT
cdr3_aa: CASSQPRGHGKLFF
v_call: TRBV28
clone_size: once
j_call: TRBJ1-4
d_call: NA

cdr3_nt: TGTGCCAGCAGATTCAGGGAGACCGGGGAGCTGTTTTTT
cdr3_aa: CASRFRETGELFF
v_call: TRBV6-1
clone_size: NA
j_call: TRBJ2-2
d_call: NA

cdr3_nt: TGTGCCCTCTCTAAGAAGGAGGAAAACTATGGCTACACCTTC
cdr3_aa: CALSKKEENYGYTF
v_call: TRBV5-4
clone_size: NA
j_call: TRBJ1-2
d_call: NA

cdr3_nt: TGTGCCAGCAGTTACTCCGGGACAACGAATTCACCCCTCCACTTT
cdr3_aa: CASSYSGTTNSPLHF
v_call: TRBV6-6
clone_size: NA
j_call: TRBJ1-6
d_call: NA

cdr3_nt: TGTGCCAGCAGCTTCACAGGGGCCCCCCAAAATGAGCAGTTCTTC
cdr3_aa: CASSFTGAPQNEQFF
v_call: TRBV9
clone_size: NA
j_call: TRBJ2-1
d_call: TRBD1

cdr3_nt: TGTGCCAGCATCAGGGGACAGGGGGCTGCAAATGAGCAGTTCTTC
cdr3_aa: CASIRGQGAANEQFF
v_call: TRBV6-7
clone_size: few
j_call: TRBJ2-1
d_call: TRBD1

cdr3_nt: TGTGCCAGCAGCCCCGTTAGCGTTATGAACACTGAAGCTTTCTTT
cdr3_aa: CASSPVSVMNTEAFF
v_call: TRBV25-1
clone_size: few
j_call: TRBJ1-1
d_call: NA

cdr3_nt: TGTGCCAGTAGTATAAGGGGGCCAGATTCACCCCTCCACTTT
cdr3_aa: CASSIRGPDSPLHF
v_call: TRBV19
clone_size: NA
j_call: TRBJ1-6
d_call: TRBD1

cdr3_nt: TGTGCCAGCAGTTACTCCGGGGGTAAGACCCTCCACTTT
cdr3_aa: CASSYSGGKTLHF
v_call: TRBV6-6
clone_size: few
j_call: TRBJ1-6
d_call: NA

cdr3_nt: TGTGCCAGCAGTTCACGACTAGCGGTAACCAATGAGCAGTTCTTC
cdr3_aa: CASSSRLAVTNEQFF
v_call: TRBV27
clone_size: NA
j_call: TRBJ2-1
d_call: TRBD2

cdr3_nt: TGTGCCAGCAGCCCCCGACAGGGTGAGAATTCACCCCTCCACTTT
cdr3_aa: CASSPRQGENSPLHF
v_call: TRBV7-2
clone_size: NA
j_call: TRBJ1-6
d_call: TRBD1

cdr3_nt: TGTGCCAGCAGCTTGGGGGAGGGGTCAGGGTATGGTGGTGGGACTGAAGCTTTCTTT
cdr3_aa: CASSLGEGSGYGGGTEAFF
v_call: TRBV5-4
clone_size: large
j_call: TRBJ1-1
d_call: NA

cdr3_nt: TGTGCTAGCAGCCCCGGGACTAGCGGGAGTTTTGAGCAGTTCTTC
cdr3_aa: CASSPGTSGSFEQFF
v_call: TRBV7-7
clone_size: NA
j_call: TRBJ2-1
d_call: TRBD2

cdr3_nt: TGTGCCAGCAGCGTAGATGAGGGTTACAAAGAGACCCAGTACTTC
cdr3_aa: CASSVDEGYKETQYF
v_call: TRBV9
clone_size: once
j_call: TRBJ2-5
d_call: NA

cdr3_nt: TGTGCCAGCAGTACCACACAGGGAGGCTCCTACAATGAGCAGTTCTTC
cdr3_aa: CASSTTQGGSYNEQFF
v_call: TRBV6-6
clone_size: NA
j_call: TRBJ2-1
d_call: NA

cdr3_nt: TGTGCCAGCAGTGAAGGGAGGGTTCCGACCCAGTACTTC
cdr3_aa: CASSEGRVPTQYF
v_call: TRBV6-1
clone_size: NA
j_call: TRBJ2-5
d_call: NA

cdr3_nt: TGTGCCAGCAGCCTCCGCCCGGGGATAGGAGAAAAACTGTTTTTT
cdr3_aa: CASSLRPGIGEKLFF
v_call: TRBV9
clone_size: NA
j_call: TRBJ1-4
d_call: NA

cdr3_nt: TGCGCCAGCAGCTTGGGTGGGACAGAGAATCAGCCCCAGCATTTT
cdr3_aa: CASSLGGTENQPQHF
v_call: TRBV5-1
clone_size: NA
j_call: TRBJ1-5
d_call: TRBD1

cdr3_nt: TGTGCCAGCAGTGAAAGGCAGAACACCGGGGAGCTGTTTTTT
cdr3_aa: CASSERQNTGELFF
v_call: TRBV2
clone_size: NA
j_call: TRBJ2-2
d_call: NA

cdr3_nt: TGTGCCAGCAGCCCCTTCTCCGAGGGGGGCACAGATACGCAGTATTTT
cdr3_aa: CASSPFSEGGTDTQYF
v_call: TRBV13
clone_size: NA
j_call: TRBJ2-3
d_call: NA

cdr3_nt: TGTGCCAGCAGCTTAGTAGTGGGGTATGCGGCCGGGGAGCTGTTTTTT
cdr3_aa: CASSLVVGYAAGELFF
v_call: TRBV11-3
clone_size: few
j_call: TRBJ2-2
d_call: NA

cdr3_nt: TGTGCCAGCTCACCACTTGGACAATATAATTCACCCCTCCACTTT
cdr3_aa: CASSPLGQYNSPLHF
v_call: TRBV18
clone_size: NA
j_call: TRBJ1-6
d_call: NA

cdr3_nt: TGCGCCAGCAGCGAAACTACAGGCGCGGATACGCAGTATTTT
cdr3_aa: CASSETTGADTQYF
v_call: TRBV5-1
clone_size: NA
j_call: TRBJ2-3
d_call: NA

cdr3_nt: TGTGCCAGCAGCCCGTCCCCAGGCGCCTACGAGCAGTACTTC
cdr3_aa: CASSPSPGAYEQYF
v_call: TRBV11-2
clone_size: NA
j_call: TRBJ2-7
d_call: NA

cdr3_nt: TGTGCCAGCAGCTTAGTACGAGGGTCCCAAGAGACCCAGTACTTC
cdr3_aa: CASSLVRGSQETQYF
v_call: TRBV5-6
clone_size: NA
j_call: TRBJ2-5
d_call: NA

cdr3_nt: TGCGCCAGCAGCTCCCAGGGGGCGCTCACTGAAGCTTTCTTT
cdr3_aa: CASSSQGALTEAFF
v_call: TRBV5-1
clone_size: NA
j_call: TRBJ1-1
d_call: TRBD1

cdr3_nt: TGTGCCAGCAGCCCCTCACGGGACAGGGATTTGGGGGAGCAGTACTTC
cdr3_aa: CASSPSRDRDLGEQYF
v_call: TRBV13
clone_size: NA
j_call: TRBJ2-7
d_call: TRBD1

cdr3_nt: TGTGCCAGCTCAACCGGGACAGGGGTTACTGAAGCTTTCTTT
cdr3_aa: CASSTGTGVTEAFF
v_call: TRBV7-2
clone_size: NA
j_call: TRBJ1-1
d_call: TRBD1

cdr3_nt: TGTGCCAGCAGCGCTATGGGAGGGGATGGCACCGGGGAGCTGTTTTTT
cdr3_aa: CASSAMGGDGTGELFF
v_call: TRBV9
clone_size: NA
j_call: TRBJ2-2
d_call: TRBD2

cdr3_nt: TGTGCCAGCAGTTTCCGCTCCTACGAGCAGTACTTC
cdr3_aa: CASSFRSYEQYF
v_call: TRBV28
clone_size: medium-sized
j_call: TRBJ2-7
d_call: NA

cdr3_nt: TGTGCCAGCAGCCCCAAGGGCCCGACTAGCGGGGCCCTCCAAGAGACCCAGTACTTC
cdr3_aa: CASSPKGPTSGALQETQYF
v_call: TRBV5-4
clone_size: NA
j_call: TRBJ2-5
d_call: TRBD2

cdr3_nt: TGTGCCAGCAGCCGGGATCGGGTTAAAAATGAAAAACTGTTTTTT
cdr3_aa: CASSRDRVKNEKLFF
v_call: TRBV6-1
clone_size: NA
j_call: TRBJ1-4
d_call: NA

cdr3_nt: TGTGCCAGCAGCCCCAGCGGGGGTCTCTACAATGAGCAGTTCTTC
cdr3_aa: CASSPSGGLYNEQFF
v_call: TRBV7-2
clone_size: NA
j_call: TRBJ2-1
d_call: TRBD2

cdr3_nt: TGTGCCAGCAGCAGGACAGGGCCTAGCACAGATACGCAGTATTTT
cdr3_aa: CASSRTGPSTDTQYF
v_call: TRBV7-9
clone_size: few
j_call: TRBJ2-3
d_call: TRBD1

cdr3_nt: TGTGCCAGTAGTATTCTACCGGGCGGGACTGAAGCTTTCTTT
cdr3_aa: CASSILPGGTEAFF
v_call: TRBV19
clone_size: NA
j_call: TRBJ1-1
d_call: NA

cdr3_nt: TGTGCCAGCAGCCAGGGGAGCGCTAACTATGGCTACACCTTC
cdr3_aa: CASSQGSANYGYTF
v_call: TRBV6-6
clone_size: few
j_call: TRBJ1-2
d_call: NA

cdr3_nt: TGTGCCAGCACGGACAGGGTGATAGGCGGGGAGCTGTTTTTT
cdr3_aa: CASTDRVIGGELFF
v_call: TRBV5-5
clone_size: NA
j_call: TRBJ2-2
d_call: TRBD1

cdr3_nt: TGTGCCAGCAGCGTAGCGGGGGGGGCGGGTGAGCAGTTCTTC
cdr3_aa: CASSVAGGAGEQFF
v_call: TRBV7-9
clone_size: NA
j_call: TRBJ2-1
d_call: TRBD2

cdr3_nt: TGTGCCAGCAGCTTGGGTGGTCGCGCTAGCGGGGGCCACGAGCAGTACTTC
cdr3_aa: CASSLGGRASGGHEQYF
v_call: TRBV5-8
clone_size: NA
j_call: TRBJ2-7
d_call: TRBD2

cdr3_nt: TGTGCCATCAGTGAGTCCAGACACTATGGCTACACCTTC
cdr3_aa: CAISESRHYGYTF
v_call: TRBV10-3
clone_size: NA
j_call: TRBJ1-2
d_call: NA

cdr3_nt: TGTGCCAGCAGTGGGACAGCCTCTGGAAACACCATATATTTT
cdr3_aa: CASSGTASGNTIYF
v_call: TRBV2
clone_size: few
j_call: TRBJ1-3
d_call: NA

cdr3_nt: TGTGCCAGCAGCCCGCGGACCTTTACTGGTTACAATGAGCAGTTCTTC
cdr3_aa: CASSPRTFTGYNEQFF
v_call: TRBV7-8
clone_size: NA
j_call: TRBJ2-1
d_call: NA